This T cell receptor (beta chain) is drawn from a study of tumor-infiltrating lymphocytes in primary liver carcinoma. Overall study context: Patients diagnosed with primary liver carcinoma received treatment through surgical resection. Each of the samples returned roughly 3.65 to 7.5 million productive TCRbeta reads (a yield similar across tissue types).

Germline-derived CDR1 and CDR2 are SQVTM and ANQGSEA. V gave up 6 bases and J gave up 6 bases, with 15 bases separating them. CDR3 length: 13 residues. Total RNA amounting to about 520 ng was the source from which TCR beta cDNA was made with a constant-region primer. ARM-PCR, slightly modified, supplied the TCR beta libraries through three nested multiplex PCR rounds. The two initial PCR rounds, about 9 cycles each, used TRBV1-TRBV30 forward and C-beta reverse primers. TCRdb passed the multiplex PCR reads through MiXCR, listing each CDR3 protein once. This table holds fewer than 400,000 distinct CDR3 sequences, 45% to 70% found once. Unsorted whole blood served as the source of blood RNA, and germline DNA was extracted as well.

The chain combines TRBV29-1 with TRBJ2-1; perhaps TRBD2 as D (5 bases). The sequenced material came from peripheral blood. The source is a woman aged 25-40 years with primary liver carcinoma and hepatitis B virus infection. The CDR3 region is CSVKSGVINEQFF. CDR3 nucleotide sequence: TGCAGCGTCAAAAGCGGAGTGATCAATGAGCAGTTCTTC.